This TCR beta chain was found in a study of blood T cell repertoires in COVID-19. At the level of the study: The United States, Italy and Spain provided the acute and convalescent COVID-19 samples. T cells, B-cell-depleted T cells, or PBMCs supplied cDNA or gDNA.

As processed by the authors: The assay estimated nucleated cells by amplifying reference gene primers. Sequenced by immunoSEQ multiplex PCR; TCRdb stores in-frame clones only, minus some. That table is the source of V, J and clone size, and D and trimming were worked out from the DNA. Among over 150,000 clones listed, about 85% were seen once. Germline V lookup: CDR1 SEHNR, CDR2 FQNEAQ (reference sequence). V was pared by 1 base and J by 3 bases, with 7 bases between. This CDR3 has 13 amino acids. The specimen sequenced was peripheral blood. The chain carries TRBV7-9 and TRBJ2-7; no clear D gene. The sequence was obtained from a man of 80 years or more with COVID-19, enrolled during active disease. The chain's CDR3 is CASSLDFNYEQYF. CDR3 nucleotides: TGTGCCAGCAGCTTAGATTTCAACTACGAGCAGTACTTC.